The 20 T cell receptor beta chains given below trace back to one sample, sequenced in a study of identical twins. TCRdb recomputed calls from the 5' RACE reads with MiXCR, one row per CDR3 protein. The sample has 1.5 million to 2 million distinct CDR3 sequences, 25% to 35% seen once. The source material was cord blood. The receptor set was obtained from a newborn girl in good health.

This clonotype was seen only a few times. The J gene is TRBJ2-5, the V gene TRBV7-8; possible D gene TRBD1, 5 bases. Trimming removed 3 bases at V and 5 bases at J, with 16 bases between. The CDR3 runs to 15 residues. Germline values: CDR1 SGHVS, CDR2 FQNEAQ. The CDR3, as DNA: TGTGCCAGCAGCTTTTGGCAGACCTCAGGGGAGACCCAGTACTTC. This encodes CASSFWQTSGETQYF.

This clonotype was picked up a small number of times. The gene calls are TRBV20-1 and TRBJ2-1; no clear D gene. V was shortened by 5 bases and J by 12 bases, with 8 bases between the two germline ends. Germline CDR1 and CDR2: DFQATT and SNEGSKA (reference sequence). The CDR3 runs to 9 residues. The chain's CDR3 is CSALGGQFF. In nucleotides, the CDR3 is TGCAGTGCTCTTGGCGGGCAGTTCTTC.

J is TRBJ2-2 and V is TRBV24-1; D might be TRBD1 (5 bases). V was clipped by 6 bases and J by 2 bases, with 15 bases between them. This CDR3 contains 16 residues. Germline CDR1 reads KGHDR; CDR2 reads SFDVKD. CDR3 sequence: CATSSSWTTNTGELFF. CDR3 nucleotides: TGTGCCACCAGTAGTTCGTGGACAACCAACACCGGGGAGCTGTTTTTT.

The rearrangement joins TRBV7-2 to TRBJ1-1; 10 bases agree with TRBD1. Germline V CDR1 and CDR2: SGHTA, FQGNSA. The CDR3 has 15 amino acids. Trimming cost V 6 bases and J 5 bases; bases outside gene matches: 9. CDR3 sequence: CASRSRQGARTEAFF. In DNA, the CDR3 is TGTGCCAGCAGAAGCCGACAGGGGGCGAGGACTGAAGCTTTCTTT.

This chain links TRBV28 with TRBJ2-5, with D possibly matching TRBD2 (5 bases). Germline values: CDR1 MDHEN, CDR2 SYDVKM. Trimming took off 3 bases at V and 6 bases at J, with 8 bases between the two ends. CDR3 length equals 12 residues. The CDR3 region is CASSFGIKTQYF. CDR3 DNA: TGTGCCAGCAGTTTCGGGATAAAGACCCAGTACTTC.

This clonotype appeared a few times. CDR3 amino acids: CASSVQLSYEQYF. As DNA, the CDR3 is TGTGCCAGCAGTGTACAGCTCTCCTACGAGCAGTACTTC. V usage is TRBV2 and J usage is TRBJ2-7, with no clear D. Germline V gene sequence: CDR1 SNHLY, CDR2 FYNNEI. The CDR3 is 13 amino acids. The germline V and J ends were trimmed by 4 bases and 0 bases, with 7 bases remaining between them.

The sample holds a few counts of this clonotype. The V call is TRBV25-1, the J call TRBJ2-1; D is possibly TRBD2 (6 bases). The J call may be in error: the DNA end matches TRBJ2-7 better. Germline V gene data show CDR1 as MGHDK and CDR2 as SYGVNS. The CDR3 covers 15 residues. The CDR3 sequence: CASSERRAGYNEQYF. In DNA form, the CDR3 reads TGTGCCAGCAGTGAAAGGAGGGCAGGGTACAATGAGCAGTACTTC.

The chain uses TRBV9 and TRBJ2-1, with 11 bases aligning to TRBD2. The end of the DNA fits TRBJ2-7 better, so the J call may be wrong. The CDR3 consists of 16 residues. Germline assignment: CDR1 SGDLS and CDR2 YYNGEE. As DNA, the CDR3 is TGTGCCAGCAGTCCACTAGCGGGAGTAGCCTACAATGAGCAGTACTTC. Translation gives CASSPLAGVAYNEQYF.

On this clonotype itself: A much larger clone lies one base from this, so it may be a read error. The chain combines TRBV3-1 with TRBJ2-5; 7 nucleotides align to TRBD2. The J call is in doubt because the DNA end fits TRBJ2-7 better. CDR3 length equals 13 residues. The germline V gene has CDR1 LGHDT and CDR2 YNNKEL (reference sequence). CDR3 DNA sequence: TGTGCCAGCAGCCGCGGACTAGTGCACGAGCAGTACTTC. It is translated as CASSRGLVHEQYF.

This clonotype was recorded at least ten times. The chain links TRBV4-2 to TRBJ2-7; D is ambiguous. The germline V gene encodes CDR1 LGHNA and CDR2 YNFKEQ. CDR3 size: 12 residues. The ends were cut back, 0 bases at V and 2 bases at J, with 2 bases in the middle. CDR3 nucleotide sequence: TGTGCCAGCAGCCAAGACACCTACGAGCAGTACTTC. Translating gives CASSQDTYEQYF.

Comments on this clonotype: Germline is not matched at one junction end, which may reflect a read error. The chain joins TRBV10-3 to TRBJ1-4; possibly TRBD1 for D (5 bases). The CDR3 runs to 14 residues. Germline CDR1 and CDR2: ENHRY and SYGVKD. This CDR3 is CSISEGRTNEKLFF. For the CDR3, the DNA is TGTTCCATCAGTGAAGGACGGACAAATGAAAAACTGTTTTTT.

V usage is TRBV20-1 and J usage is TRBJ1-1; D perhaps matches TRBD1 (6 bases). Between the trimmed V and J ends, which lost 4 bases and 0 bases, there was a span of 9 bases. CDR1 DFQATT and CDR2 SNEGSKA come from the germline V gene (reference sequence). This CDR3 is 13 amino acids long. CDR3 coding DNA: TGCAGTGCTAAACGGGACATGAACACTGAAGCTTTCTTT. Amino acids: CSAKRDMNTEAFF.

As DNA, the CDR3 is TGTGCCAGCAGTTTAGGTTCCGGGACTAATAACTACAATGAGCAGTTCTTC. It is translated as CASSLGSGTNNYNEQFF. The chain links TRBV27 to TRBJ2-1, with 7 bases fitting TRBD2. With 2 bases clipped from V and 3 bases from J, the junction kept 10 bases outside the gene matches. The germline V gene has CDR1 MNHEY and CDR2 SMNVEV (reference sequence). The CDR3 is made up of 17 amino acids.

This sequence joins TRBV5-1 and TRBJ2-1; D uncertain. The last part of the DNA fits TRBJ2-7 better; the J call may be wrong. Germline V lookup: CDR1 SGHRS, CDR2 YFSETQ. The CDR3 covers 15 residues. The CDR3 sequence: CASSLGTFGVYEQYF. In DNA form, the CDR3 reads TGCGCCAGCAGCTTGGGAACATTTGGGGTCTACGAGCAGTACTTC.

The chain employs TRBV25-1 and TRBJ2-7; TRBD1 matches at 8 bases. The CDR3 has 18 residues. CDR1 MGHDK and CDR2 SYGVNS come from the germline V gene. J gave up 0 bases and V 4 bases, and 14 bases lay outside the gene matches. Here the CDR3 DNA reads TGTGCCAGCAGTGTCAGTGTTTGGACAGGGCAGAGCTCCTACGAGCAGTACTTC. Its protein product is CASSVSVWTGQSSYEQYF.

A single count supports this clonotype. V and J are TRBV2 and TRBJ1-6; D gene unclear. This CDR3 spans 17 amino acids. Trimming took 1 base from V and 8 from J, leaving 18 bases between them. The germline V gene has CDR1 SNHLY and CDR2 FYNNEI. The CDR3 coding sequence is TGTGCCAGCAGTGAAGGCTGGCAGCGCATAGTTGATTCACCCCTCCACTTT. Translated, it gives CASSEGWQRIVDSPLHF.

The chain uses TRBV7-9 and TRBJ1-4, with D unresolved. V lost 1 base to trimming and J lost 8 bases, with 11 bases between them. CDR3 size: 14 residues. Germline assignment: CDR1 SEHNR and CDR2 FQNEAQ (reference sequence). CDR3 sequence (DNA): TGTGCCAGCAGCTTAGATAACCGCCGCGAAAAACTGTTTTTT. This encodes CASSLDNRREKLFF.

The chain employs TRBV2 and TRBJ2-1, with 7 bases aligning to TRBD1. V was pared by 7 bases and J by 7 bases, with 13 bases of the junction left unmatched. Germline loops: CDR1 SNHLY, CDR2 FYNNEI. The CDR3 totals 15 residues. CDR3 coding DNA: TGTGCCAGCATGCAGGACAGGACCTCTAGGAATGAGCAGTTCTTC. This sequence encodes CASMQDRTSRNEQFF.

In this sample, this clonotype turned up a few times. One end of the junction is discordant with germline, which a read error may explain. This sequence joins TRBV10-3 and TRBJ2-1; D may be TRBD1 (5 bases). The CDR3 spans 13 residues. The germline gives CDR1 ENHRY, CDR2 SYGVKD. Written as DNA, the CDR3 is TGTGCCATCACAGGGCAGGGATACAATGACCAGTTCTTC. It translates to CAITGQGYNDQFF.

This clonotype has more than one count but fewer than ten. The chain links TRBV4-2 to TRBJ1-6; D gene unclear. Germline CDR1 and CDR2: LGHNA and YNFKEQ. V dropped 0 bases and J dropped 7 bases, with 7 bases sitting between them. The CDR3 is 14 residues long. CDR3 nucleotide sequence: TGTGCCAGCAGCCAAGACAGGTCGAATTCACCCCTCCACTTT. It specifies CASSQDRSNSPLHF.